These 31 T cell receptor beta chains share one sample of origin, sequenced in a study of tumor-infiltrating lymphocytes in primary liver carcinoma. Total RNA amounting to 500 ng was the source from which TCR beta cDNA was made with a constant-region primer. Amplification in three nested multiplex PCR rounds with slightly modified ARM-PCR gave rise to TCR beta libraries. TRBV1-TRBV30 forward primers and a C-beta reverse primer were used in the first two PCR rounds, which each ran for ten to eleven cycles. In TCRdb, the multiplex PCR reads were re-called with MiXCR into one record per CDR3 protein. Of tens of thousands of distinct CDR3 sequences listed, roughly 70% are singletons. Co-extraction yielded RNA and DNA from around 20-30 mg of unsorted bulk tissue. Material: liver tumor tissue from sampling region 5. Documented subset: tumor region T5, tumor centre. All receptors come from a man in his forties with primary liver carcinoma and hepatitis B virus infection.

This chain connects TRBV4-1 to TRBJ2-7; D is unclear. Trimming removed 4 bases from V and 2 bases from J, with 15 bases in between. This CDR3 is 15 amino acids long. Germline V gene lookup returns CDR1 MGHRA and CDR2 YSYEKL. The CDR3: CASSPGPLTPYEQYF. DNA of the CDR3: TGCGCCAGCAGCCCCGGCCCTTTGACACCCTACGAGCAGTACTTC.

The chain has TRBV10-3 and TRBJ2-2; D ambiguous. V was pared by 8 bases and J by 7 bases, with 20 bases between. The CDR3 extends over 15 amino acids. In germline, CDR1 is ENHRY, CDR2 SYGVKD. The DNA for the CDR3 is TGTGCCATCGGTGCGGTGGCGCAGGAGAGCGGGGAGCTGTTTTTT. Translated, it gives CAIGAVAQESGELFF.

The V call is TRBV5-1, the J call TRBJ2-3, with D possibly being TRBD2 (6 bases). Germline CDR1 SGHRS, CDR2 YFSETQ. CDR3 length equals 14 residues. Trimming left V 0 bases short and J 4 bases short, with 9 bases between. CDR3 amino acids: CASSLATSADTQYF. The CDR3 bases are TGCGCCAGCAGCTTGGCGACTAGTGCAGATACGCAGTATTTT. Together with reference TRBV5-1 and TRBJ2-3, the CDR3 gives the full variable domain: KAGVTQTPRYLIKTRGQQVTLSCSPISGHRSVSWYQQTPGQGLQFLFEYFSETQRNKGNFPGRFSGRQFSNSRSEMNVSTLELGDSALYLCASSLATSADTQYFGPGTRLTVL.

The CDR3 region has the DNA TGTGCCAGTAGGAACAGGGAGAACACTGAAGCTTTCTTT. As protein: CASRNRENTEAFF. The gene calls are TRBV19 and TRBJ1-1; the D gene is possibly TRBD1 (6 bases). The germline V gene has CDR1 LNHDA and CDR2 SQIVND (reference sequence). This CDR3 region has 13 residues. The V end lost 6 bases, the J end lost 1 base, and 9 bases lay between the germline ends.

CDR3 coding DNA: TGTGCCAGCAGTCGCGAGCAGGGGGCTAGCCGTGGCTACACCTTC. It specifies CASSREQGASRGYTF. V is TRBV6-5 and J is TRBJ1-2; TRBD1 matches 8 bases. This CDR3 has 15 amino acids. V shed 5 bases, J shed 7 bases, and the junction held 12 bases outside the gene matches. CDR1 MNHEY and CDR2 SVGAGI come from the germline V gene.

On this clonotype itself: Because it lacks the conserved phenylalanine or tryptophan at the end, this CDR3 is likely a read error. This chain joins TRBV11-1 and TRBJ2-3; TRBD2 matches 11 bases. This CDR3 spans 16 amino acids. Per the germline V gene, CDR1 is SGHAT and CDR2 is FQDESV (reference sequence). The CDR3 loop reads CASSKGLADSTDMQYS. As DNA, the CDR3 is TGTGCCAGCAGCAAGGGACTAGCGGATAGCACAGATATGCAGTATTCT.

The genes are TRBV6-5 and TRBJ2-1, with no clear D. V lost 6 bases to trimming and J lost 4 bases, with 19 bases between them. CDR3 length: 16 amino acids. Germline CDR1 is MNHEY and CDR2 is SVGAGI. CDR3 region: CASSPRRRLGYNEQFF. CDR3 DNA sequence: TGTGCCAGCAGCCCGCGGAGAAGGCTTGGGTACAATGAGCAGTTCTTC.

This clonotype has only a few counts. The rearrangement links TRBV19 to TRBJ1-5, with D perhaps TRBD1 (5 bases). The CDR3 is 13 amino acids. The V gene lost 6 bases and the J gene lost 2 bases, with 8 bases spanning the gap. Germline values: CDR1 LNHDA, CDR2 SQIVND (reference sequence). CDR3: CASSMTGNQPQHF. The CDR3 region has the DNA TGTGCCAGTAGCATGACAGGCAATCAGCCCCAGCATTTT.

CDR3 protein: CASSLLRPHIEGAYEQYF. In DNA, the CDR3 is TGTGCCAGCAGCCTCCTCCGCCCCCATATTGAGGGAGCCTACGAGCAGTACTTC. The chain employs TRBV28 and TRBJ2-7, with D possibly TRBD2 on 5 matching bases. Germline V gene sequence: CDR1 MDHEN, CDR2 SYDVKM. The ends were cut back, 6 bases at V and 2 bases at J, with 26 bases in the middle. The CDR3 totals 18 residues.

At least ten counts were recorded for this clonotype. J is TRBJ1-1 and V is TRBV6-5; D is perhaps TRBD1 (5 bases). This CDR3 has 14 residues. Trimming took off 7 bases at V and 1 base at J, with 13 bases between the two ends. The germline V gene has CDR1 MNHEY and CDR2 SVGAGI. CDR3 in DNA: TGTGCCAGCACCACTACTGGGGCGAACACTGAAGCTTTCTTT. It translates to CASTTTGANTEAFF.

This clonotype was found many times. The V gene is TRBV5-4, the J gene TRBJ2-1; a weak D match, TRBD1 (8 bases). The CDR3 length is 16 residues. Germline loops: CDR1 SGHNT, CDR2 YYREEE (reference sequence). The V and J ends lost 3 bases and 1 base respectively, with 14 bases between them. CDR3 DNA: TGTGCCAGCAGCTCCAGGGGGCGGGGGTCCTACAATGAGCAGTTCTTC. It codes for CASSSRGRGSYNEQFF.

The chain recombines TRBV28 with TRBJ2-7; 9 nucleotides line up with TRBD1. Germline-derived CDR1 and CDR2 are MDHEN and SYDVKM. The CDR3 length is 15 residues. The V and J ends lost 5 bases and 11 bases, in that order; junction bases with no gene match: 16. For the CDR3, the DNA is TGTGCCAGCAGTCTTCCCGGGACAGGGTCCTACGAAGAGTACTTC. Amino acid sequence: CASSLPGTGSYEEYF.

The genes are TRBV7-9 and TRBJ2-1; D is possibly TRBD1 (5 bases). CDR3 length: 15 amino acids. Germline lookup yields CDR1 SEHNR and CDR2 FQNEAQ (reference sequence). V lost 6 bases and J 4 bases, leaving 16 bases between the germline ends. The CDR3 coding sequence is TGTGCCAGCAGTGACAGTTTATCCGAATACAATGAGCAGTTCTTC. Translated: CASSDSLSEYNEQFF.

Note on this clonotype: The missing conserved phenylalanine or tryptophan at the end of this CDR3 makes a read error likely. The chain has TRBV7-8 and TRBJ2-7; the D gene is possibly TRBD1 (6 bases). Germline V gives CDR1 SGHVS, CDR2 FQNEAQ. The V end lost 6 bases, the J end lost 1 base, and 10 bases lay between the germline ends. The CDR3 runs to 13 residues. CDR3 protein: CASRGDTSYEQYI. The CDR3, as DNA: TGTGCCAGCAGGGGGGACACATCCTACGAGCAGTACATC.

In the case of this clonotype: This likely comes from a read error, as the CDR3 has no conserved phenylalanine or tryptophan at its end. No DNA is shown, since the ends of the CDR3 on it are uncertain; the CDR3 is the one TCRdb lists. V is TRBV12-3 or TRBV12-4 and J is TRBJ2-7; the D call in the table, TRBD1, was not verified against the DNA. The CDR3 length equals 12 residues, ends included. CDR3 residues: CASRGDFYEQNS.

Regarding this clonotype: The junction departs from germline at one end; a sequencing error may be responsible. The V gene is TRBV12-3 or TRBV12-4, the J gene TRBJ2-7; weak D call: TRBD2 (5 bases). The CDR3 runs 13 residues. The CDR3 coding sequence is TGTGCCAGCAGGGCCAGCGGTCCGAACGAGCACTACTTC. Its protein is CASRASGPNEHYF.

The table lists this clonotype with many counts. The chain is built from TRBV12-3 or TRBV12-4 and TRBJ2-5; D is possibly TRBD1 (5 bases). The CDR3 has 15 residues. The V and J ends lost 2 bases and 5 bases respectively, with 15 bases between them. This CDR3 is CASSLNRAGMETQYF. The DNA of the CDR3 is TGTGCCAGCAGTTTAAATCGAGCAGGGATGGAGACCCAGTACTTC.

This clonotype is medium-sized (0.01 to 0.1%) within its sample. The gene calls are TRBV29-1 and TRBJ2-3, with 8 bases fitting TRBD2. CDR1 is SQVTM and CDR2 is ANQGSEA in the germline V gene. With 3 bases clipped from V and 5 bases from J, the junction kept 7 bases outside the gene matches. The CDR3 runs to 14 residues. The chain's CDR3 is CSVDDGRAGDTQYF. The CDR3 nucleotides read TGCAGCGTTGATGACGGGAGGGCAGGAGATACGCAGTATTTT.

Points on this clonotype: The conserved phenylalanine or tryptophan normally closing the CDR3 is absent here, so this likely arose from a read error. This rearrangement joins TRBV6-1 to TRBJ2-3, with TRBD2 as a possible D gene (5 bases). This CDR3 is built from 12 residues. Per germline, CDR1 MNHNS and CDR2 SASEGT. V was clipped by 10 bases and J by 6 bases, with 14 bases between them. The CDR3 sequence is CAIRRTGDTQYL. The CDR3 DNA sequence: TGTGCCATCAGGCGGACGGGGGATACGCAGTATCTT.

J is TRBJ2-1 and V is TRBV6-5; a weak D match, TRBD2 (6 bases). V was clipped by 8 bases and J by 12 bases, with 17 bases between them. The CDR3 is 12 amino acids. Germline values: CDR1 MNHEY, CDR2 SVGAGI. CDR3 nucleotide sequence: TGTGCCAGCCGGGACTCCTATGATGGGCAGTTCTTC. Encoded protein: CASRDSYDGQFF.

Turning to this clonotype: At one end, the junction sequence differs from germline, possibly due to a read error. This chain links TRBV10-3 with TRBJ2-1, with TRBD2 matching over 8 bases. The CDR3 is 16 residues long. CDR1 and CDR2 (germline): ENHRY, SYGVKD. This CDR3 is CAISGTGLVGSNEQFF. The DNA of the CDR3 is TGTGCCATCAGCGGGACGGGACTAGTGGGGTCCAATGAGCAGTTTTTC.

The rearrangement links TRBV20-1 to TRBJ2-1, with a tentative D call TRBD1 (5 bases). Looked up from germline, CDR1 is DFQATT and CDR2 is SNEGSKA (reference sequence). Trimming removed 0 bases from V and 2 bases from J, with 11 bases in between. The CDR3 covers 15 residues. The CDR3 sequence: CSARDRGTTYNEQFF. As DNA, the CDR3 is TGCAGTGCTAGAGATAGGGGCACGACCTACAATGAGCAGTTCTTC.

A word on this clonotype: The CDR3 ends on some other residue instead of the conserved phenylalanine or tryptophan, so this is likely a read error. This sequence joins TRBV12-3 or TRBV12-4 and TRBJ1-6, with D unclear. This CDR3 comprises 14 residues. The CDR3 DNA is TGTACCAGCAGTTTGCGGGGCTATAATTCACCCCTCCACTTA. Its protein product is CTSSLRGYNSPLHL.

This clonotype has a single count. In this CDR3 the conserved last residue, phenylalanine or tryptophan, is missing, so a read error is likely. No DNA is shown, since the ends of the CDR3 on it are uncertain; the CDR3 is the one TCRdb lists. The chain uses TRBV10-3 and TRBJ2-2. The germline V gene has CDR1 ENHRY and CDR2 SYGVKD. 13 amino acids form the CDR3, both terminal residues included. CDR3 region: CAISGPNTGEMFI.

Concerning this clonotype itself: A read error may be the cause here, since a much bigger clone is one base away. The V gene is TRBV5-8, the J gene TRBJ1-1; the D gene is possibly TRBD1 (5 bases). Germline V gene data show CDR1 as SGHTS and CDR2 as YDEGEE. This CDR3 region has 13 residues. For the CDR3, the DNA is TGTGCCAGCAGCTATAAGGGGTACACTGATGCTTTCTTT. This translates into CASSYKGYTDAFF.

The chain employs TRBV11-1 and TRBJ2-7; 8 bases fit TRBD1. The CDR3 is 15 amino acids. Germline lookup yields CDR1 SGHAT and CDR2 FQDESV (reference sequence). Trimming removed 5 bases from V and 6 bases from J; junction bases left unmatched: 12. CDR3 DNA sequence: TGTGCCAGCAGCCCTGGACAGGGAATAATAGGCGAGCAGTACTTC. Its translation: CASSPGQGIIGEQYF. Variable domain in full (rest from reference TRBV11-1 and TRBJ2-7): EAEVAQSPRYKITEKSQAVAFWCDPISGHATLYWYRQILGQGPELLVQFQDESVVDDSQLPKDRFSAERLKGVDSTLKIQPAELGDSAMYLCASSPGQGIIGEQYFGPGTRLTVT.

Comment on this clonotype: One end of the junction does not line up with germline, which may come from a read error. This chain joins TRBV12-3 or TRBV12-4 and TRBJ2-1; the D is unclear. This CDR3 region has 15 residues. CDR3 protein: CASSFVWTSHNEQFF. In DNA form, the CDR3 reads TGTGCCAGCAGTTTCGTGTGGACCTCCCACAATGAGCAGTTCTTC.

In its sample, this clonotype was seen once. Possible read error: a much larger clone is one base away. The chain carries TRBV4-1 and TRBJ1-2; D perhaps matches TRBD1 (5 bases). The germline CDR1 and CDR2 sequences are MGHRA and YSYEKL. The CDR3 contains 14 residues. In DNA, the CDR3 is TGCGCCAGCAGCCAAGAAGAAGGGGACTATAGCTACACCTTC. Translation gives CASSQEEGDYSYTF.

At least ten counts were recorded for this clonotype. The chain recombines TRBV5-1 with TRBJ2-7; D may be TRBD2 (6 bases). Germline assignment: CDR1 SGHRS and CDR2 YFSETQ. The CDR3 loop spans 14 amino acids. V lost 7 bases and J 0 bases, leaving 14 bases between the germline ends. The CDR3: CASGVAAPSYEQYF. DNA for the CDR3: TGCGCCAGCGGCGTAGCGGCCCCCTCCTACGAGCAGTACTTC.

This clonotype appeared many times. V and J are TRBV9 and TRBJ2-3; D is uncertain. Trimming shortened V by 0 bases and J by 0 bases, and 2 bases separated the two germline ends. The CDR3 runs 13 residues. Per the germline V gene, CDR1 is SGDLS and CDR2 is YYNGEE. The CDR3 loop reads CASSVVSTDTQYF. CDR3 nucleotides: TGTGCCAGCAGCGTAGTTAGCACAGATACGCAGTATTTT.

On this clonotype itself: Possible read error: a much larger clone is one base away. This chain connects TRBV5-1 to TRBJ1-1, with D perhaps TRBD1 (6 bases). This CDR3 has 14 residues. Germline V CDR1 and CDR2: SGHRS, YFSETQ. The V and J ends lost 4 bases and 7 bases respectively, with 17 bases between them. CDR3 residues: CASSLGRGYIEAFF. The DNA for the CDR3 is TGCGCCAGCAGCCTCGGGAGGGGGTACATTGAAGCTTTCTTT.